The clone carrying this TCR beta chain has a handful of counts. Its specificity is unknown. This specimen belongs to a study of beta chain features in type 1 diabetes. Study-wide background: The number of sorted cells examined across all samples was fewer than 110,000,000. Study-wide results and limits: The study notes PCR might favor shorter templates equally in patients and controls. Across all four CD4+ subsets, people with type 1 diabetes showed modestly shorter TCRB CDR3s. Naive, central memory and Treg TCRB repertoires appeared more alike in patients than in healthy donors.

Of the isolated RNA, all was reverse transcribed, and so the sequenced material was expressed TCRB transcripts. Profiling relied on immunoSEQ multiplex PCR, and the TCRdb table lists in-frame clones only, not all of them. The table has about 650,000 clones, over 10% seen once. The CDR3 totals 14 residues. Germline loops: CDR1 SEHNR, CDR2 FQNEAQ (reference sequence). The V gene lost 3 bases and the J gene lost 3 bases, with 10 bases spanning the gap. The sequence came from a man aged 25 to 40 with type 1 diabetes. The source material was naive CD4+ T cells from blood. The chain uses TRBV7-9 and TRBJ2-3; D not certain. The CDR3 here is CASSFPRRTDTQYF. The CDR3 DNA reads TGTGCCAGCAGCTTTCCCAGGAGAACAGATACGCAGTATTTT.